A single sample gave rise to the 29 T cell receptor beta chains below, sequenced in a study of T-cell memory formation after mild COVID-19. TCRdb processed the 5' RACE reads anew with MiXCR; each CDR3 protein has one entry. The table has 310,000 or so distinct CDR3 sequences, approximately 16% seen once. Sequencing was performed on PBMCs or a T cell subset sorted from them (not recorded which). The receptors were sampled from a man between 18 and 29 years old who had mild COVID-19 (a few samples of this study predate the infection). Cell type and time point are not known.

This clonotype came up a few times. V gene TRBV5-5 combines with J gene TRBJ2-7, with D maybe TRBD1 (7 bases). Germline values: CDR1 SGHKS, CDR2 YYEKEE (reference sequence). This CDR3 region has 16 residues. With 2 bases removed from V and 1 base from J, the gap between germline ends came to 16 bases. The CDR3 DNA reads TGTGCCAGCAGCTTCCCCCTGGCAGGGGGGTCCTACGAGCAGTACGTC. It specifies CASSFPLAGGSYEQYV.

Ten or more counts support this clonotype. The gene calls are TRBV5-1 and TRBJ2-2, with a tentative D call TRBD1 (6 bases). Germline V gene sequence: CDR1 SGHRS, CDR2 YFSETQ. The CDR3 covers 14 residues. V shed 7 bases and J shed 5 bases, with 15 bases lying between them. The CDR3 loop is CASRDGQGTGELFF. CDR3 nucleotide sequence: TGCGCCAGCCGGGACGGCCAGGGGACCGGGGAGCTGTTTTTT.

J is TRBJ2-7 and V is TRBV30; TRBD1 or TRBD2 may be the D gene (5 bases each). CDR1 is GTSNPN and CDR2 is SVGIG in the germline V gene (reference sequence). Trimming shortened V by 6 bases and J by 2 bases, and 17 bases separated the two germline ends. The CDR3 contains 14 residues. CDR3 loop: CACTRDGPTYEQYF. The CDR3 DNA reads TGTGCCTGCACAAGGGACGGCCCCACCTACGAGCAGTACTTC.

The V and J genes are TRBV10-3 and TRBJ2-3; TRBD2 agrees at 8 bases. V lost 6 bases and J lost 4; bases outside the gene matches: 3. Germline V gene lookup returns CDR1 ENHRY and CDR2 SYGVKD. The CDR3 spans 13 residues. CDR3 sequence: CAIRGLVADTQYF. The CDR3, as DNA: TGTGCCATCAGGGGACTAGTAGCAGATACGCAGTATTTT.

CDR3 sequence reads: CASSQGRPGGIYGYTF. The CDR3 DNA is TGCGCCAGCAGCCAGGGGCGGCCAGGGGGCATCTATGGCTACACCTTC. The rearrangement joins TRBV4-3 to TRBJ1-2; 8 positions agree with TRBD1. Trimming took 3 bases from V and 4 from J; bases not matched to a gene: 10. Germline lookup yields CDR1 LGHNA and CDR2 YSLEER. The CDR3 consists of 16 residues.

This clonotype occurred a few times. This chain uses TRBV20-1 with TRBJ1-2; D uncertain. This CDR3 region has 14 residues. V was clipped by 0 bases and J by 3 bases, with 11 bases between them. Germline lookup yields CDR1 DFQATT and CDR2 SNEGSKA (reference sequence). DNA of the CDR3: TGCAGTGCTAGAGATCTGGGCCGAGACTATGGCTACACCTTC. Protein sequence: CSARDLGRDYGYTF.

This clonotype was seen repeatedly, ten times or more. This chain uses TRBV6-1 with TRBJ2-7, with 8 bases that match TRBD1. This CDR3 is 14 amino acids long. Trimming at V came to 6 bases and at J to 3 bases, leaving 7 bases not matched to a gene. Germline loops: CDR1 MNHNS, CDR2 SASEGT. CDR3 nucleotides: TGTGCCAGCAGCAGGGGGCAATTCTTCTACGAGCAGTACGTC. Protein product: CASSRGQFFYEQYV.

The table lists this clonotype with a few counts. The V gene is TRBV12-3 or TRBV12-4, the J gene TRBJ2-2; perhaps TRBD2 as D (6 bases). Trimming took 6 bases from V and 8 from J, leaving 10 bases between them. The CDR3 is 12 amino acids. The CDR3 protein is CASRPGGGELFF. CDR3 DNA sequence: TGTGCCAGCAGGCCCGGGGGTGGGGAGCTGTTTTTT.

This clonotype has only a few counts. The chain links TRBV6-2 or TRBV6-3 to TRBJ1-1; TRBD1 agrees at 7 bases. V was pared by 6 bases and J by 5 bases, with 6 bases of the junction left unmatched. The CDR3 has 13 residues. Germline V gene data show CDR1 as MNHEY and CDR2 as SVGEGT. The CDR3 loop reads CASRYRGGTEAFF. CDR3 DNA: TGTGCCAGCAGGTACAGGGGTGGTACTGAAGCTTTCTTT.

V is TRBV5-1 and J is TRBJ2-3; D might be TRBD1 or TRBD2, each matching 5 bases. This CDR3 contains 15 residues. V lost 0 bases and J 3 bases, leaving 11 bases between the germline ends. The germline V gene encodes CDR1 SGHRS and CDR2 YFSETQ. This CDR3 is CASSLDEGRTDTQYF. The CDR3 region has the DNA TGCGCCAGCAGCTTGGACGAGGGGCGGACAGATACGCAGTATTTT.

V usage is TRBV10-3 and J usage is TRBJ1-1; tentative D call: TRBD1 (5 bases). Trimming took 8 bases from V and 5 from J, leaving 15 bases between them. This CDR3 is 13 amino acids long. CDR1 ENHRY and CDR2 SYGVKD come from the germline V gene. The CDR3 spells CAISEQVSTEAFF. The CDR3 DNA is TGTGCCATCTCCGAACAGGTTAGTACTGAAGCTTTCTTT.

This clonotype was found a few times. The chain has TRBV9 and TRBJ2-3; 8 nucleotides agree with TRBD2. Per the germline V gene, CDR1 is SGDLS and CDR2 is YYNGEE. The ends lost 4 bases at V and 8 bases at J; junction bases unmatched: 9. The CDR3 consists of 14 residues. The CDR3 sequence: CASSPTGGPGTQYF. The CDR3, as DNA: TGTGCCAGCAGCCCTACGGGGGGGCCGGGTACGCAGTATTTT.

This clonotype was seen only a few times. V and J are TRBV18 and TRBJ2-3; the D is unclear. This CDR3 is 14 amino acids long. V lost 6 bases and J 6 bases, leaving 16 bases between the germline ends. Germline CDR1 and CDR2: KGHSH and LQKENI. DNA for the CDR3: TGTGCCAGCTCTCTCGCCGCCAGGATGGATACGCAGTATTTT. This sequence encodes CASSLAARMDTQYF.

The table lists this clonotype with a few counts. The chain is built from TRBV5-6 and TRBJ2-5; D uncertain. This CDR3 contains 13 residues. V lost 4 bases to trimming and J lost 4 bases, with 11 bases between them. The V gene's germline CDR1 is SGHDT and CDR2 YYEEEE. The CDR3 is CASSRRLGETQYF. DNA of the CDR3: TGTGCCAGCAGCCGACGACTGGGAGAGACCCAGTACTTC. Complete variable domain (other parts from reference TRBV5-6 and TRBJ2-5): DAGVTQSPTHLIKTRGQQVTLRCSPKSGHDTVSWYQQALGQGPQFIFQYYEEEERQRGNFPDRFSGHQFPNYSSELNVNALLLGDSALYLCASSRRLGETQYFGPGTRLLVL.

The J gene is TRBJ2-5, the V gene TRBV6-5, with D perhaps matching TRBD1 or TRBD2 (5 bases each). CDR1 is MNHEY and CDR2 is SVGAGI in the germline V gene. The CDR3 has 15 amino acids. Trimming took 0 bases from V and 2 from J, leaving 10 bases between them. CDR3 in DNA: TGTGCCAGCAGTTACTCGGGACGTACTCAAGAGACCCAGTACTTC. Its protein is CASSYSGRTQETQYF.

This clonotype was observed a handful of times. The CDR3 loop reads CASSYFKTSYYGYTF. DNA for the CDR3: TGTGCCAGCAGTTACTTCAAGACCTCCTACTATGGCTACACCTTC. The gene calls are TRBV6-5 and TRBJ1-2; no clear D gene. CDR3 size: 15 residues. Germline CDR1 and CDR2: MNHEY and SVGAGI. The germline V and J ends were trimmed by 1 base and 3 bases, with 12 bases remaining between them.

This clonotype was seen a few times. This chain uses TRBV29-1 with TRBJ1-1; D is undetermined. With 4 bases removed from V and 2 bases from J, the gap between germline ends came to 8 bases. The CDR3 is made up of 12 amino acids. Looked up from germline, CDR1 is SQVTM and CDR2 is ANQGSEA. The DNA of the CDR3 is TGCAGCGTTGTTAGCGGAAACACTGAAGCTTTCTTT. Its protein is CSVVSGNTEAFF. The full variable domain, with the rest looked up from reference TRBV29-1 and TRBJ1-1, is SAVISQKPSRDICQRGTSLTIQCQVDSQVTMMFWYRQQPGQSLTLIATANQGSEATYESGFVIDKFPISRPNLTFSTLTVSNMSPEDSSIYLCSVVSGNTEAFFGQGTRLTVV.

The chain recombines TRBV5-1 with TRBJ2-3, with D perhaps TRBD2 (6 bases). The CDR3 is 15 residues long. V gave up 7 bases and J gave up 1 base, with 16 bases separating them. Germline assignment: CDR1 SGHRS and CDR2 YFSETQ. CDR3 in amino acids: CASARRAVGTDTQYF. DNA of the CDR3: TGCGCCAGCGCCCGGAGGGCGGTCGGCACAGATACGCAGTATTTT.

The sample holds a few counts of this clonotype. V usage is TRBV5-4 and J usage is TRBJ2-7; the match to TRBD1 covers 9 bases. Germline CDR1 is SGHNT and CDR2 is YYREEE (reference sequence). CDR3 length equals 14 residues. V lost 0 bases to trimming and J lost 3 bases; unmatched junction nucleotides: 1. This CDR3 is CASSLGQGDYEQYV. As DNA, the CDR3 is TGTGCCAGCAGCTTGGGACAGGGGGACTACGAGCAGTACGTC.

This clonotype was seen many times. The CDR3 nucleotides read TGCGCCAGCAGCTATCGTCCCGAAGCCAGGGGGGGAAACACCATATATTTT. Encoded protein: CASSYRPEARGGNTIYF. This chain links TRBV5-1 with TRBJ1-3, with 7 bases that match TRBD1. The length of the CDR3 is 17 residues. Trimming took 3 bases from V and 4 from J; bases not matched to a gene: 13. The germline CDR1 and CDR2 sequences are SGHRS and YFSETQ.

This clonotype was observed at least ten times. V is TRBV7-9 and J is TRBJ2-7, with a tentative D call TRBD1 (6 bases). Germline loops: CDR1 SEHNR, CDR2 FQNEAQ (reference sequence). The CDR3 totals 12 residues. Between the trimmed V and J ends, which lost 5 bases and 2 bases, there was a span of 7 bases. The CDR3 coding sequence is TGTGCCAGCAGCAGGGACACCTACGAGCAGTACTTC. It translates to CASSRDTYEQYF.

CDR3 sequence reads: CASPRSGGSTDTQYF. The CDR3, as DNA: TGTGCCAGCCCTAGGTCGGGGGGGAGCACAGATACGCAGTATTTT. V usage is TRBV12-3 or TRBV12-4 and J usage is TRBJ2-3; 8 nucleotides agree with TRBD2. The junction had 7 bases not matched to a gene; V was cut back by 8 bases and J by 0 bases. The CDR3 has 15 residues.

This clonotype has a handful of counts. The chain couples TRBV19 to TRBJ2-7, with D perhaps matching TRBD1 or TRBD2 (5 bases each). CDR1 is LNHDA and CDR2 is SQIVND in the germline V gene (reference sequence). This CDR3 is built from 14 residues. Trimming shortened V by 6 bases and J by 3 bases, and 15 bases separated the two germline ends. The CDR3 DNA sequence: TGTGCCAGTAGCCCAGGTTGGGGGAACTACGAGCAGTACGTC. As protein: CASSPGWGNYEQYV.

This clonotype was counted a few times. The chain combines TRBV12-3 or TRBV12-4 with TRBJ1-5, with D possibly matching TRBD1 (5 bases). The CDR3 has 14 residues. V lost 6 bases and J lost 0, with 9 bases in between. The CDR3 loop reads CASRDKDSNQPQHF. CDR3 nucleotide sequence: TGTGCCAGCAGGGACAAGGATAGCAATCAGCCCCAGCATTTT.

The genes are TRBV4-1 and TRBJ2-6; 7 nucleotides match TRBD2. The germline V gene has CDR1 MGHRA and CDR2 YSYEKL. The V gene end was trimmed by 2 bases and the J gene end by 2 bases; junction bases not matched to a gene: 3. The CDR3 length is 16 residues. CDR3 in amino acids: CASSQREVTGANVLTF. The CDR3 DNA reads TGCGCCAGCAGCCAACGGGAGGTAACTGGGGCCAACGTCCTGACTTTC.

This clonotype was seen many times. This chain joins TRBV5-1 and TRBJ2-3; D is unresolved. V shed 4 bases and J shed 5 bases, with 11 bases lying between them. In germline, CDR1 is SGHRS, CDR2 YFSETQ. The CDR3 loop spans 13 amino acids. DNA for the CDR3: TGCGCCAGCAGCGTGGATTCTGGAGATACGCAGTATTTT. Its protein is CASSVDSGDTQYF.

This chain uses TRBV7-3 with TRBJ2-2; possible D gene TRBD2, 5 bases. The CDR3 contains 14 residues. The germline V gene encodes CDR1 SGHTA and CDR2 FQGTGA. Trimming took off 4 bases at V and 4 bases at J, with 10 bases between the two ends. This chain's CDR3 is CASSWPGSTGELFF. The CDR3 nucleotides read TGTGCCAGCAGCTGGCCGGGGTCCACCGGGGAGCTGTTTTTT.

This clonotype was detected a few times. The CDR3 protein is CASSTDPRAYNEQFF. The CDR3 nucleotides are TGTGCCAGCAGCACCGACCCCCGGGCCTACAATGAGCAGTTCTTC. The genes are TRBV7-3 and TRBJ2-1; no firm D call. The germline V gene encodes CDR1 SGHTA and CDR2 FQGTGA. Trimming removed 5 bases from V and 2 bases from J, with 13 bases in between. The CDR3 length is 15 residues.

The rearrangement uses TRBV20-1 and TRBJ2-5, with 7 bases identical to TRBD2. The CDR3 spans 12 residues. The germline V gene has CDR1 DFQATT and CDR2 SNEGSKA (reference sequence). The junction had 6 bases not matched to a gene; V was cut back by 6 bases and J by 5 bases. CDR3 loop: CSAIGGVETQYF. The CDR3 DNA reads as TGCAGTGCGATTGGGGGGGTTGAGACCCAGTACTTC.